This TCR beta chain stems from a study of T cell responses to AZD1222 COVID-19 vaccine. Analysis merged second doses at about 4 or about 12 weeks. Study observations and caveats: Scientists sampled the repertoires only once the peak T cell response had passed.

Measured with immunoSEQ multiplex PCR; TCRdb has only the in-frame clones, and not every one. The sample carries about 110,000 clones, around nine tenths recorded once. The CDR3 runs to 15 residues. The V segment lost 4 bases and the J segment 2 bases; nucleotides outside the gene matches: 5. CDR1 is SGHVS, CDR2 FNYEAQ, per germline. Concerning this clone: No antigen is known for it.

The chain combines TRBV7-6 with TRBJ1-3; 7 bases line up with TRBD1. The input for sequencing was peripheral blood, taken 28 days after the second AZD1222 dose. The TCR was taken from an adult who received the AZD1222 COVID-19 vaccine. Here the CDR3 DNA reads TGTGCCAGCAGCTCGACAGGGACCCCTGGAAACACCATATATTTT. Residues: CASSSTGTPGNTIYF.